This T cell receptor beta chain was recorded in a study of metastatic and nonmetastatic thyroid tumors (TCRdb year 2020). The study in broad terms: For patients with malignant and with benign thyroid disease, the researchers compared repertoires between peripheral blood samples and tumor or nodule tissue samples. The research as a whole found: In both blood and tumor samples, TCR beta diversity was reported to be significantly higher in malignant tumors than in benign nodules.

Receptors were amplified or captured by PCR. Instrument used: Illumina HiSeq 4000. High-throughput sequencing was used to profile the TCR beta-chain CDR3 region of every patient. In the original analysis: Drawing on CDR3 differences between clinicopathological groups, the researchers built a classifier meant to tell apart patients with distant-metastatic papillary thyroid cancer. The Shannon index was used to measure repertoire diversity, and the Morisita-Horn index was used to measure how similar tumor and blood repertoires were. TCRdb itself trimmed the public reads at Q25 with fastp, ran MiXCR and retained productive beta chains. The V and J calls and clone size are TCRdb's, not the authors'. This sample holds 53,000 or so clones; roughly 22% were observed only once. The ten largest clones capture under 4.5% of the sample. Trimming leaves V shorter by 3 bases and J shorter by 0 bases, with the junction holding 1 base beyond the gene matches. From the cysteine up to the phenylalanine, the CDR3 has a length of 15 residues. The CDR3 DNA has 45 bases and is translated from base 1. CDR1 and CDR2, per the germline V gene, are ENHRY and SYGVKD.

No patient had received any treatment before thyroid surgery. Using T-cell receptor beta sequencing, the researchers looked back retrospectively at clinical samples from patients, gathered between about 2012 and 2019. This clone was recorded at least ten times. Its antigen target is currently unknown. Within one base of it there is no much larger clone, and no base qualities were kept. The receptor comes from a female donor with papillary thyroid cancer or a benign thyroid nodule (not recorded which). Some clones in this sample may be carry-over from other donors' samples. Sequencing was done on a sample of blood. Recombination joined TRBV10-3 with TRBJ2-3; TRBD2 lines up with 9 middle nucleotides. The sequenced DNA: TGTGCCATCAGTGAACTAGCGGGTAGCACAGATACGCAGTATTTT. The translation is CAISELAGSTDTQYF.